The clone carrying this TCR beta chain was detected many times. Its antigen is as yet unknown. The sample is drawn from a study of CD8+CD57+ T cells in acquired aplastic anemia. Overall study: DNA from sorted CD4+ and CD8+ cells averaged 3.2 ug.

TCR beta VDJ combinations and CDR3 sequences were profiled from genomic DNA. MiXCR was run by TCRdb on the reads, yielding one entry per CDR3 protein. The sample gives some 140,000 distinct CDR3 sequences, 40% to 45% of which show up once; 8.4% is in the top ten. CDR3 size: 15 residues. The V gene's germline CDR1 is SEHNR and CDR2 FQNEAQ (reference sequence). V lost 1 base and J lost 7, with 13 bases in between. Study-wide findings and caveats: Fewer than 30 shared CD8+ CDR3s appeared highly expressed within patients' immunodominant clones.

The sample consisted of sorted CD4+, CD8+, or CD8+CD57+ T cells (not recorded which) from PBMCs. This chain links TRBV7-9 with TRBJ1-4; D perhaps matches TRBD1 (6 bases). This receptor was obtained from a human donor in good health, serving as a control. The CDR3 protein is CASSLEGGGSEKLFF. The CDR3 DNA sequence: TGTGCCAGCAGCTTAGAAGGGGGGGGGTCTGAAAAACTGTTTTTT.